These 26 T cell receptor beta chains came from one sample sequenced in a study of blood T cell repertoires in COVID-19. Sequenced by immunoSEQ multiplex PCR; TCRdb stores in-frame clones only, minus some. This sample has roughly 100,000 clones, with 75% to 85% found just once. Sequencing was done on a sample of peripheral blood. The source is an elderly man with COVID-19, enrolled during active disease.

This clone occurred a few times. This sample also contains other DNA sequences that code for the same CDR3. CDR3 amino acids: CSVEGQGGGYTF. The CDR3 DNA follows: TGCAGCGTTGAAGGGCAGGGGGGTGGCTACACCTTC. The chain employs TRBV29-1 and TRBJ1-2; TRBD1 aligns across 7 bases. This CDR3 has 12 residues. Trimming took 1 base from V and 7 from J; bases not matched to a gene: 3. The germline gives CDR1 SQVTM, CDR2 ANQGSEA.

J is TRBJ1-1 and V is TRBV29-1; D unclear. Per the germline V gene, CDR1 is SQVTM and CDR2 is ANQGSEA. V lost 5 bases and J 4 bases, leaving 5 bases between the germline ends. This CDR3 has 10 amino acids. This CDR3 is CSVQITEAFF. CDR3 nucleotide sequence: TGCAGCGTTCAGATCACTGAAGCTTTCTTT.

This clone is a singleton in its sample. The J gene is TRBJ1-4, the V gene TRBV5-4; 7 positions match TRBD1. Losses at the gene ends were 5 bases for V and 0 bases for J; bases not matched to a gene: 4. CDR3 size: 15 residues. Per the germline V gene, CDR1 is SGHNT and CDR2 is YYREEE (reference sequence). CDR3 nucleotide sequence: TGTGCCAGCAGTCGGGACAGTGCAACTAATGAAAAACTGTTTTTT. This gives the protein CASSRDSATNEKLFF.

The CDR3 sequence: CASSSGQGANYGYTF. The CDR3 DNA reads as TGTGCCAGCAGTTCAGGACAGGGGGCGAACTATGGCTACACCTTC. This chain connects TRBV27 to TRBJ1-2, with 11 bases lining up with TRBD1. This CDR3 contains 15 residues. V shed 4 bases and J 2 bases; nucleotides not matched to a gene: 3. Germline-derived CDR1 and CDR2 are MNHEY and SMNVEV (reference sequence).

This chain links TRBV6-5 with TRBJ1-1, with 8 bases identical to TRBD1. Per the germline V gene, CDR1 is MNHEY and CDR2 is SVGAGI. The length of the CDR3 is 14 residues. Trimming removed 6 bases from V and 5 bases from J; junction bases left unmatched: 8. CDR3 in amino acids: CASSRQGSSTEAFF. The CDR3 DNA reads TGTGCCAGCAGCAGACAGGGGAGTTCTACTGAAGCTTTCTTT.

This sequence joins TRBV7-6 and TRBJ2-1; 10 nucleotides agree with TRBD2. CDR3 length equals 15 residues. CDR1 is SGHVS and CDR2 is FNYEAQ in the germline V gene. Trimming cost V 4 bases and J 6 bases; bases outside gene matches: 6. The CDR3 is CASSSLAGEGNEQFF. In DNA form, the CDR3 reads TGTGCCAGCAGCTCCCTAGCGGGAGAGGGCAATGAGCAGTTCTTC.

V and J are TRBV28 and TRBJ1-2, with D possibly TRBD1 on 6 matching bases. Germline CDR1 and CDR2: MDHEN and SYDVKM. Trimming took 6 bases from V and 7 from J, leaving 12 bases between them. CDR3 length: 12 residues. This chain's CDR3 is CASSQGWVGYTF. CDR3 nucleotides: TGTGCCAGCAGCCAGGGGTGGGTTGGCTACACCTTC.

This chain links TRBV11-3 with TRBJ1-6; D remains ambiguous. V dropped 3 bases and J dropped 9 bases, with 9 bases sitting between them. The CDR3 extends over 13 amino acids. Germline V gives CDR1 SGHNT, CDR2 YENEEA. The CDR3 here is CASSLGEGSPLHF. The CDR3 DNA reads as TGTGCCAGCAGCTTGGGTGAGGGTTCACCCCTCCACTTT.

The rearrangement links TRBV6-1 to TRBJ1-1, with D possibly matching TRBD1 (6 bases). Germline V lookup: CDR1 MNHNS, CDR2 SASEGT. V was shortened by 3 bases and J by 5 bases, with 13 bases between the two germline ends. The CDR3 length is 14 residues. The DNA for the CDR3 is TGTGCCAGCAGTGAGTTGCACAGGGAAACTGAAGCTTTCTTT. Amino acids: CASSELHRETEAFF.

The sample holds a few counts of this clone. The J gene is TRBJ2-1, the V gene TRBV28; TRBD2 might be the D (5 bases). The V end was cut by 7 bases, the J end by 4 bases, with 11 bases between. CDR1 MDHEN and CDR2 SYDVKM come from the germline V gene. The CDR3 contains 13 residues. CDR3 nucleotide sequence: TGTGCCAGCACCCAGCGAGGGTACAATGAGCAGTTCTTC. Amino acids: CASTQRGYNEQFF. Combining the CDR3 with reference TRBV28 and TRBJ2-1 gives the whole variable domain DVKVTQSSRYLVKRTGEKVFLECVQDMDHENMFWYRQDPGLGLRLIYFSYDVKMKEKGDIPEGYSVSREKKERFSLILESASTNQTSMYLCASTQRGYNEQFFGPGTRLTVL.

This chain connects TRBV27 to TRBJ1-5, with TRBD1 matching over 10 bases. The CDR3 contains 16 residues. V lost 2 bases, J lost 8 bases, and 9 bases stayed unmatched. In germline, CDR1 is MNHEY, CDR2 SMNVEV (reference sequence). CDR3 sequence: CASSLSRQGAGEPQHF. CDR3 sequence (DNA): TGTGCCAGCAGTTTAAGCCGACAGGGGGCCGGGGAGCCCCAGCATTTT.

As regards this clone: At one end the junction does not follow the germline gene, possibly because of a read error. The V and J genes are TRBV2 and TRBJ2-1, with 8 bases that match TRBD2. The CDR3 is 11 amino acids. Germline lookup yields CDR1 SNHLY and CDR2 FYNNEI. This CDR3 reads CASSEPGLVVF. The CDR3 coding sequence is TGTGCCAGCAGTGAACCGGGACTAGTCGTCTTC.

This chain joins TRBV18 and TRBJ1-1, with D perhaps TRBD1 (5 bases). CDR3 size: 14 residues. Trimming took 3 bases from V and 3 from J, leaving 11 bases between them. Germline loops: CDR1 KGHSH, CDR2 LQKENI. The CDR3 reads CASSPGQADTEAFF. DNA for the CDR3: TGTGCCAGCTCACCGGGGCAGGCGGACACTGAAGCTTTCTTT. Full variable domain (outside the CDR3, taken from reference TRBV18 and TRBJ1-1): NAGVMQNPRHLVRRRGQEARLRCSPMKGHSHVYWYRQLPEEGLKFMVYLQKENIIDESGMPKERFSAEFPKEGPSILRIQQVVRGDSAAYFCASSPGQADTEAFFGQGTRLTVV.

The V call is TRBV7-2, the J call TRBJ1-5, with a possible D match to TRBD1 (5 bases). The CDR3 is made up of 15 amino acids. V was cut by 2 bases and J by 1 base, with 9 bases left in between. Germline CDR1 is SGHTA and CDR2 is FQGNSA. The CDR3 protein is CASSLQGSSNQPQHF. CDR3 DNA: TGTGCCAGCAGCTTACAGGGTTCGAGCAATCAGCCCCAGCATTTT.

This clone was recorded a few times. V is TRBV4-2 and J is TRBJ2-1; possible D gene TRBD2, 6 bases. This CDR3 region has 15 residues. From germline, CDR1 is LGHNA and CDR2 YNFKEQ. Trimming shortened V by 1 base and J by 7 bases, and 14 bases separated the two germline ends. This CDR3 reads CASSQVPGELNEQFF. CDR3 nucleotide sequence: TGTGCCAGCAGCCAAGTACCGGGAGAATTGAATGAGCAGTTCTTC.

The chain joins TRBV18 to TRBJ2-7, with 11 bases lining up with TRBD2. V shed 3 bases, J shed 4 bases, and the junction held 5 bases outside the gene matches. The germline gives CDR1 KGHSH, CDR2 LQKENI. There are 15 residues in the CDR3. The CDR3 DNA is TGTGCCAGCTCACCTCCCCTAGCGGGAGGTTACGAGCAGTACTTC. This gives the protein CASSPPLAGGYEQYF.

The chain carries TRBV7-9 and TRBJ2-3; D possibly corresponds to TRBD2 (6 bases). V was cut by 5 bases and J by 10 bases, with 10 bases left in between. The CDR3 loop spans 11 amino acids. Germline CDR1 is SEHNR and CDR2 is FQNEAQ (reference sequence). CDR3 sequence (DNA): TGTGCCAGCAGCCCCGGCGGGGCGCAGTATTTT. It yields the protein CASSPGGAQYF.

This rearrangement joins TRBV24-1 to TRBJ1-2; perhaps TRBD1 as D (6 bases). The V gene's germline CDR1 is KGHDR and CDR2 SFDVKD. The CDR3 sequence is 15 residues long. Trimming shortened V by 3 bases and J by 5 bases, and 15 bases separated the two germline ends. The CDR3 protein is CATSDPTQGGYGYTF. DNA of the CDR3: TGTGCCACCAGTGATCCTACACAGGGCGGGTATGGCTACACCTTC.

This chain connects TRBV13 to TRBJ2-5; 7 bases agree with TRBD2. From germline, CDR1 is PRHDT and CDR2 FYEKMQ (reference sequence). The CDR3 runs 15 residues. After removal of 2 bases from V and 2 bases from J, the junction contained 5 bases not matched to a gene. This CDR3 reads CASSLSPSGQETQYF. In nucleotides, the CDR3 is TGTGCCAGCAGCTTATCCCCTAGCGGACAAGAGACCCAGTACTTC.

The chain combines TRBV5-8 with TRBJ2-2, with TRBD1 matching over 7 bases. The CDR3 consists of 17 residues. Germline CDR1 reads SGHTS; CDR2 reads YDEGEE. V lost 5 bases to trimming and J lost 0 bases; unmatched junction nucleotides: 10. CDR3 DNA: TGTGCCAGCAGTTTCGGACAGGTGATACCGAACACCGGGGAGCTGTTTTTT. It translates to CASSFGQVIPNTGELFF.

This clone appeared a few times. The CDR3 nucleotides are TGTGCCAGCAGCCCGAACTCATGGTCGTCCCTCCACTTT. As protein: CASSPNSWSSLHF. The rearrangement uses TRBV7-2 and TRBJ1-6, with D uncertain. Trimming cost V 5 bases and J 14 bases, with 16 bases left between them. Germline V gene data show CDR1 as SGHTA and CDR2 as FQGNSA. CDR3 length equals 13 residues.

The chain carries TRBV5-1 and TRBJ1-5; D unclear. The CDR3 consists of 13 residues. The germline V gene has CDR1 SGHRS and CDR2 YFSETQ. Trimming took 5 bases from V and 4 from J, leaving 10 bases between them. CDR3 residues: CASRAGENQPQHF. The CDR3 DNA sequence: TGCGCCAGCAGGGCAGGTGAGAATCAGCCCCAGCATTTT.

The rearrangement links TRBV13 to TRBJ1-2, with 10 bases identical to TRBD1. Trimming at V came to 5 bases and at J to 7 bases, leaving 4 bases not matched to a gene. This CDR3 is built from 13 residues. CDR1 and CDR2 from the germline V gene are PRHDT and FYEKMQ (reference sequence). The CDR3 region is CASSAGTGVGYTF. CDR3 nucleotides: TGTGCCAGCAGCGCCGGGACAGGGGTTGGCTACACCTTC.

The chain has TRBV28 and TRBJ2-4; D is unclear. V dropped 2 bases and J dropped 3 bases, with 11 bases sitting between them. The germline V gene encodes CDR1 MDHEN and CDR2 SYDVKM. This CDR3 comprises 15 residues. This chain's CDR3 is CASSLGSTGKNIQYF. The DNA of the CDR3 is TGTGCCAGCAGTTTAGGGTCGACGGGCAAAAACATTCAGTACTTC.

The V gene is TRBV6-6, the J gene TRBJ1-2, with D perhaps matching TRBD1 (6 bases). The CDR3 is 16 amino acids. V lost 5 bases to trimming and J lost 4 bases, with 20 bases between them. Germline V lookup: CDR1 MNHNY, CDR2 SVGAGI (reference sequence). As DNA, the CDR3 is TGTGCCAGCAGTCCGAGGGGGTCCAGGTTCGTCTATGGCTACACCTTC. It specifies CASSPRGSRFVYGYTF.

V and J are TRBV19 and TRBJ2-4, with 9 bases fitting TRBD1. CDR3 length: 15 residues. V shed 3 bases and J 7 bases; nucleotides not matched to a gene: 7. Germline V gene sequence: CDR1 LNHDA, CDR2 SQIVND (reference sequence). This CDR3 is CASSMGDRDVNIQYF. Written as DNA, the CDR3 is TGTGCCAGTAGTATGGGGGACAGGGATGTGAACATTCAGTACTTC.